Described below is a single T cell receptor (beta chain) sequence and its context. Antigen specificity is unknown. Measured with immunoSEQ multiplex PCR; TCRdb has only the in-frame clones, and not every one. The sample holds 200,000 to 250,000 clones, approximately 80% seen once. The CDR3 contains 14 residues. V was trimmed by 5 bases and J by 6 bases, leaving 16 bases between them. The V gene's germline CDR1 is MNHEY and CDR2 SMNVEV (reference sequence). This sample was included in a study of cytomegalovirus exposure and HLA in healthy donors. Study results and caveats: Subsequent analysis showed first-cohort TCR clusters tending to co-occur in 120 validation repertoires. Researchers counted 164 TCR beta chains as cytomegalovirus-associated. In vitro work confirmed that a few CMV-associated chains recognize CMV antigens.

These donors were members of the approximately 110-subject validation cohort, a group separate from the approximately 620-subject first cohort. The rearrangement uses TRBV27 and TRBJ1-1, with D tentatively TRBD1 (6 bases). This clonotype was sampled from a woman aged 25 to 45 in good health and CMV-seropositive. Material: PBMCs. In DNA form, the CDR3 reads TGTGCCAGCAGTCGCGTAGGGGGAGCGGCTGAAGCTTTCTTT. Translating it yields CASSRVGGAAEAFF.